The 24 T cell receptor beta chains in this list originate from one sample, sequenced in a study of glioma-infiltrating T cells. TCR alpha and beta CDR3 regions were amplified from RNA using iRepertoire nested multiplex PCR. A single record per CDR3 protein comes from TCRdb applying MiXCR to the multiplex PCR reads. The sample gives under 200,000 distinct CDR3 sequences, around 40% of which show up once; 5% to 5.5% is in the top ten. Sample: glioma tissue, nonneoplastic brain tissue, or PBMCs (not recorded which). Source of these receptors: a human donor with low-grade glioma or glioblastoma, undergoing nonglioma brain surgery, or in good health (not recorded which).

This clonotype was counted ten times or more. V is TRBV28 and J is TRBJ1-2; D is unresolved. V was trimmed by 5 bases and J by 0 bases, leaving 10 bases between them. The germline V gene encodes CDR1 MDHEN and CDR2 SYDVKM. The CDR3 has 14 amino acids. DNA for the CDR3: TGTGCCAGCAGTCCTCAGGAGACTAACTATGGCTACACCTTC. It translates to CASSPQETNYGYTF.

As concerns this clonotype: A much larger clone lies one base from this, so it may be a read error. The chain combines TRBV28 with TRBJ2-1; D is undetermined. Germline assignment: CDR1 MDHEN and CDR2 SYDVKM. The CDR3 runs to 12 residues. Trimming removed 5 bases from V and 7 bases from J, with 9 bases in between. Written as DNA, the CDR3 is TGTGCCAGCAGTCTTTATTGTAATGAGCAGTTCTTC. Translated, it gives CASSLYCNEQFF. The complete variable domain, with remaining parts taken from reference TRBV28 and TRBJ2-1, reads DVKVTQSSRYLVKRTGEKVFLECVQDMDHENMFWYRQDPGLGLRLIYFSYDVKMKEKGDIPEGYSVSREKKERFSLILESASTNQTSMYLCASSLYCNEQFFGPGTRLTVL.

A word on this clonotype: Given a much more abundant clone one base away, this may be a read error. The chain joins TRBV28 to TRBJ1-5; no clear D. This CDR3 contains 11 residues. Per germline, CDR1 MDHEN and CDR2 SYDVKM. CDR3: CASCGDQPKHF. DNA of the CDR3: TGTGCCAGCTGCGGCGATCAGCCCAAGCATTTT.

In its sample, this clonotype was seen many times. The DNA is omitted, as the CDR3 cannot be located on it reliably, and the CDR3 follows TCRdb's listing. The rearrangement joins TRBV2 to TRBJ1-1; TRBD1, as called in the table, went unchecked against the DNA. Including both end residues, the CDR3 is 15 amino acids long. CDR1 SNHLY and CDR2 FYNNEI come from the germline V gene. The CDR3 loop is CASTFWRGANTEAFF.

Worth noting for this clonotype: A clone one base away is much larger, so this may be a read error. The CDR3 DNA reads as TGCATCGTTACCCGCGGGGCCCGCCAAGAGACCCAGTACTTC. Translation gives CIVTRGARQETQYF. The chain uses TRBV29-1 and TRBJ2-5, with D perhaps TRBD2 (6 bases). Germline CDR1 and CDR2: SQVTM and ANQGSEA. This CDR3 has 14 residues.

This clonotype was seen repeatedly, ten times or more. The chain employs TRBV2 and TRBJ1-1; 8 bases map to TRBD1. The V and J ends lost 6 bases and 3 bases, in that order; junction bases with no gene match: 3. Germline V gives CDR1 SNHLY, CDR2 FYNNEI. CDR3 length: 13 residues. The CDR3 sequence is CASRDREDTEAFF. The CDR3 DNA reads as TGTGCCAGCAGGGACAGGGAGGACACTGAAGCTTTCTTT.

The chain links TRBV30 to TRBJ2-1; TRBD2 matches 11 bases. Germline CDR1 and CDR2: GTSNPN and SVGIG (reference sequence). Trimming took 0 bases from V and 1 from J; bases not matched to a gene: 8. The CDR3 runs 18 residues. CDR3 DNA sequence: TGTGCCTGGAGTGTAGTAGCGGGAGGGACTCGGTCCTACAATGAGCAGTTCTTC. As protein: CAWSVVAGGTRSYNEQFF.

J is TRBJ2-1 and V is TRBV18, with 12 bases fitting TRBD2. The V and J ends lost 2 bases and 7 bases, in that order; junction bases with no gene match: 3. Germline CDR1 reads KGHSH; CDR2 reads LQKENI. The CDR3 is 15 amino acids. The DNA for the CDR3 is TGTGCCAGCTCACCAAAGCTAGCGGGAGGGAATGAGCAGTTCTTC. Protein product: CASSPKLAGGNEQFF.

This clonotype was seen just once. The chain links TRBV20-1 to TRBJ2-1, with a tentative D call TRBD1 (5 bases). The CDR3 runs to 13 residues. Germline assignment: CDR1 DFQATT and CDR2 SNEGSKA (reference sequence). V gave up 5 bases and J gave up 3 bases, with 11 bases separating them. The chain's CDR3 is CSAWWTYYNEQFF. The CDR3 DNA sequence: TGCAGTGCTTGGTGGACATACTACAATGAGCAGTTCTTC.

This chain links TRBV2 with TRBJ2-7, with D uncertain. Between the trimmed V and J ends, which lost 2 bases and 7 bases, there was a span of 18 bases. The CDR3 extends over 15 amino acids. The germline V gene encodes CDR1 SNHLY and CDR2 FYNNEI. CDR3 region: CASSENIRTQGEQYF. The CDR3 bases are TGTGCCAGCAGTGAAAATATTAGGACCCAAGGGGAGCAGTACTTC.

There are many counts of this clonotype. The chain joins TRBV29-1 to TRBJ2-1; possibly TRBD1 for D (6 bases). This CDR3 comprises 12 residues. Germline-derived CDR1 and CDR2 are SQVTM and ANQGSEA. Trimming stripped 6 bases from V and 8 bases from J, with 14 bases between. This CDR3 reads CSVPQGFDEQFF. The CDR3 DNA reads as TGCAGCGTCCCACAGGGATTCGATGAGCAGTTCTTC.

The genes are TRBV28 and TRBJ2-5, with 9 bases aligning to TRBD2. The ends lost 4 bases at V and 6 bases at J; junction bases unmatched: 12. The length of the CDR3 is 16 residues. From germline, CDR1 is MDHEN and CDR2 SYDVKM. CDR3 residues: CASSYNKREDAQTQYF. The CDR3 DNA reads as TGTGCCAGCAGTTACAATAAGCGGGAGGATGCTCAGACCCAGTACTTC.

This clonotype has a count of ten or more. The chain uses TRBV20-1 and TRBJ2-3; 11 positions match TRBD2. The CDR3 extends over 14 amino acids. The V and J ends lost 1 base and 6 bases, in that order; junction bases with no gene match: 3. Per germline, CDR1 DFQATT and CDR2 SNEGSKA (reference sequence). CDR3 region: CSARALAGGDTQYF. The CDR3, as DNA: TGCAGTGCTAGAGCGCTAGCGGGAGGTGATACGCAGTATTTT.

The chain carries TRBV5-1 and TRBJ2-7; D remains unclear. The CDR3 consists of 14 residues. Trimming stripped 0 bases from V and 4 bases from J, with 11 bases between. Per the germline V gene, CDR1 is SGHRS and CDR2 is YFSETQ. CDR3 in DNA: TGCGCCAGCAGCTTGGTAAGCGACTCATACGAGCAGTACTTC. Its protein product is CASSLVSDSYEQYF.

This clonotype was recorded a few times. The V call is TRBV5-4, the J call TRBJ1-2, with 9 bases lining up with TRBD1. The junction had 11 bases not matched to a gene; V was cut back by 3 bases and J by 8 bases. Germline-derived CDR1 and CDR2 are SGHNT and YYREEE (reference sequence). CDR3 length: 15 amino acids. In DNA form, the CDR3 reads TGTGCCAGCAGCTCTATAGCACAGGGGGCACGAGGCTACACCTTC. Its translation: CASSSIAQGARGYTF. The full variable domain, in which reference TRBV5-4 and TRBJ1-2 provide the parts outside the CDR3, is ETGVTQSPTHLIKTRGQQVTLRCSSQSGHNTVSWYQQALGQGPQFIFQYYREEENGRGNFPPRFSGLQFPNYSSELNVNALELDDSALYLCASSSIAQGARGYTFGSGTRLTVV.

Of note for this clonotype: This may be a read error: a much more frequent sequence differs by one nucleotide. The chain uses TRBV29-1 and TRBJ2-1; D is unresolved. The CDR3 runs 10 residues. Germline V gene data show CDR1 as SQVTM and CDR2 as ANQGSEA. Between the trimmed V and J ends, which lost 7 bases and 8 bases, there was a span of 9 bases. CDR3 DNA: TGCAGCGGGATCTTGGATGAGCAGTTCTTC. This sequence encodes CSGILDEQFF.

Of note for this clonotype: Possible read error: a much larger clone is one base away. The chain couples TRBV2 to TRBJ1-5, with TRBD1 matching over 7 bases. The germline V gene has CDR1 SNHLY and CDR2 FYNNEI. The CDR3 covers 14 residues. After removal of 4 bases from V and 6 bases from J, the junction contained 6 bases not matched to a gene. The CDR3 here is CASSVGTVVQPQHF. Written as DNA, the CDR3 is TGTGCCAGCAGTGTTGGGACAGTGGTTCAGCCCCAGCATTTT.

The V and J genes are TRBV3-1 and TRBJ1-1; D unresolved. Germline CDR1 reads LGHDT; CDR2 reads YNNKEL (reference sequence). The CDR3 extends over 12 amino acids. Trimming stripped 1 base from V and 4 bases from J, with 4 bases between. The CDR3 coding sequence is TGTGCCAGCAGCCAAGGGGTCACTGAAGCTTTCTTT. It yields the protein CASSQGVTEAFF. Variable domain in full (rest from reference TRBV3-1 and TRBJ1-1): DTAVSQTPKYLVTQMGNDKSIKCEQNLGHDTMYWYKQDSKKFLKIMFSYNNKELIINETVPNRFSPKSPDKAHLNLHINSLELGDSAVYFCASSQGVTEAFFGQGTRLTVV.

In this sample, this clonotype turned up many times. The chain joins TRBV6-1 to TRBJ2-7, with D uncertain. The V end was cut by 5 bases, the J end by 4 bases, with 9 bases between. Germline CDR1 is MNHNS and CDR2 is SASEGT. This CDR3 spans 12 amino acids. For the CDR3, the DNA is TGTGCCAGCAGTTCCCTTCCTTACGAGCAGTACTTC. Amino acid sequence: CASSSLPYEQYF.

This clonotype has more than one count but fewer than ten. CDR3: CASSLRLTNEQFF. In nucleotides, the CDR3 is TGTGCCAGCAGCTTAAGACTTACTAATGAGCAGTTCTTC. The rearrangement uses TRBV5-4 and TRBJ2-1; D remains ambiguous. Trimming removed 2 bases at V and 7 bases at J, with 10 bases between. CDR3 length equals 13 residues. Germline V gives CDR1 SGHNT, CDR2 YYREEE (reference sequence).

Many counts were recorded for this clonotype. This chain uses TRBV27 with TRBJ2-3; a weak D match, TRBD2 (6 bases). Germline V gene lookup returns CDR1 MNHEY and CDR2 SMNVEV (reference sequence). The CDR3 runs to 14 residues. The germline V and J ends were trimmed by 8 bases and 1 base, with 13 bases remaining between them. The CDR3 DNA sequence: TGTGCCAGCGGGGACTTCATTGGCACAGATACGCAGTATTTT. Its translation: CASGDFIGTDTQYF.

The chain joins TRBV19 to TRBJ1-1; D is ambiguous. Looked up from germline, CDR1 is LNHDA and CDR2 is SQIVND (reference sequence). Between the trimmed V and J ends, which lost 5 bases and 0 bases, there was a span of 16 bases. The CDR3 extends over 16 amino acids. This CDR3 reads CASSAYFRTVNTEAFF. The CDR3 region has the DNA TGTGCCAGTAGTGCTTATTTCAGGACCGTGAACACTGAAGCTTTCTTT.

This clonotype has more than one count but fewer than ten. A much bigger clone sits one base away, suggesting this may be a read error. The chain joins TRBV28 to TRBJ1-1; 7 nucleotides match TRBD1. Looked up from germline, CDR1 is MDHEN and CDR2 is SYDVKM. CDR3 length: 12 amino acids. CDR3 region: CASRTGNTEALF. The DNA for the CDR3 is TGTGCCAGCAGGACAGGGAACACTGAAGCTTTATTT.

This clonotype was counted between two and nine times. V usage is TRBV14 and J usage is TRBJ2-1; D gene ambiguous. Germline V lookup: CDR1 SGHDN, CDR2 FVKESK. This CDR3 spans 12 amino acids. V lost 1 base to trimming and J lost 7 bases, with 5 bases between them. In DNA, the CDR3 is TGTGCCAGCAGCCAAGTCCTAAATGAGCAGTTCTTC. Amino acids: CASSQVLNEQFF.